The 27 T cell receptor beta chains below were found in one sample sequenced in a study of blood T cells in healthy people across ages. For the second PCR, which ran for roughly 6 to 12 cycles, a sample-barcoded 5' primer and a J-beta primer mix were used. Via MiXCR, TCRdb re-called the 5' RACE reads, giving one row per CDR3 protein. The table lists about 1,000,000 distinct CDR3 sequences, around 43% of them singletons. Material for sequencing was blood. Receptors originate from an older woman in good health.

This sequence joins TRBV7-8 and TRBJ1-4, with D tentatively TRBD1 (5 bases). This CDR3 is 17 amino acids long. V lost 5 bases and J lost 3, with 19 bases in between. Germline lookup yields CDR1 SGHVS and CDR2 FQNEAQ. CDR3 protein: CASSLVRFRDSNEKLFF. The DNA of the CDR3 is TGTGCCAGCAGCCTCGTTAGGTTCAGGGACTCTAATGAAAAACTGTTTTTT.

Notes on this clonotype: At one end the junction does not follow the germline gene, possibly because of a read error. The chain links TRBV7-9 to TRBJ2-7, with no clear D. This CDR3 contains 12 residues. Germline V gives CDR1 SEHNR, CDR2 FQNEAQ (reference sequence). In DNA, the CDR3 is TGTACCAGCAGTCTGGGCCTCTACGAGCAGTACTTC. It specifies CTSSLGLYEQYF.

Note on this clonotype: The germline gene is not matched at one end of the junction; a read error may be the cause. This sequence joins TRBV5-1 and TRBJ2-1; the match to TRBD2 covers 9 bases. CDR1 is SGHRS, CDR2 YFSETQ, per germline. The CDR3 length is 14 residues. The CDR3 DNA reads TGCGCCAACAGCTTGCGCGGGAGGGATAATGAGCAGTTCTTC. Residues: CANSLRGRDNEQFF. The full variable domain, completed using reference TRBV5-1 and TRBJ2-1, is KAGVTQTPRYLIKTRGQQVTLSCSPISGHRSVSWYQQTPGQGLQFLFEYFSETQRNKGNFPGRFSGRQFSNSRSEMNVSTLELGDSALYLCANSLRGRDNEQFFGPGTRLTVL.

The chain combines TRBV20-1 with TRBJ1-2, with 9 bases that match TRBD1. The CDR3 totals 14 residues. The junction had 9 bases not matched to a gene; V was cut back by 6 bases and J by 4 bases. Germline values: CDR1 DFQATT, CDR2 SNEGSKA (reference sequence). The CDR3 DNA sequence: TGCAGTGCACCAACAGGGGGCAGATCCTATGGCTACACCTTC. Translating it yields CSAPTGGRSYGYTF.

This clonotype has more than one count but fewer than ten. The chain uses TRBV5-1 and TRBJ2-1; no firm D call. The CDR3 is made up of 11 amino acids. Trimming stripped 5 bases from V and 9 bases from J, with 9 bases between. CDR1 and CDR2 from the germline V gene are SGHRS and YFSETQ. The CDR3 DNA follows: TGCGCCAGCAGGGCGGTTGTTGAGCAGTTCTTC. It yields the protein CASRAVVEQFF.

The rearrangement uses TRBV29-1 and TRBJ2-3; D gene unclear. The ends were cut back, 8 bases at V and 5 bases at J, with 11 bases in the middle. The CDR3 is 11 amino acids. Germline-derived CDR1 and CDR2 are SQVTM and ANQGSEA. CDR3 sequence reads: CSPRTGDTQYF. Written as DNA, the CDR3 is TGCAGCCCCAGGACCGGAGATACGCAGTATTTT.

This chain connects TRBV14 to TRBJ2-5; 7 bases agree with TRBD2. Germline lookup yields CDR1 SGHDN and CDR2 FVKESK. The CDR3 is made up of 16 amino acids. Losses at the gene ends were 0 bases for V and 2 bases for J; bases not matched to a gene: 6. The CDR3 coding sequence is TGTGCCAGCAGCCAAGATCGGGGGGTCCTGCAAGAGACCCAGTACTTC. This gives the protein CASSQDRGVLQETQYF.

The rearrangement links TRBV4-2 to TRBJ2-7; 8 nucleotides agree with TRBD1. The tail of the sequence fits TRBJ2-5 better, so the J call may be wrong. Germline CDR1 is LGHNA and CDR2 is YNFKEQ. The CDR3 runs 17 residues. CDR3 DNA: TGTGCCAGCAGCCAAGAAGGGGACAGGACGTCGGGAGAGACCCAGTACTTC. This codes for CASSQEGDRTSGETQYF.

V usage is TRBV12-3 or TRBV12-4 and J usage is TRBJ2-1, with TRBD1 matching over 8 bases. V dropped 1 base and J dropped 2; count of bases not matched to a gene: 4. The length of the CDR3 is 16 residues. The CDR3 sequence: CASSLETGVPYNEQFF. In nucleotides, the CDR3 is TGTGCCAGCAGTTTAGAGACAGGGGTCCCCTACAATGAGCAGTTCTTC.

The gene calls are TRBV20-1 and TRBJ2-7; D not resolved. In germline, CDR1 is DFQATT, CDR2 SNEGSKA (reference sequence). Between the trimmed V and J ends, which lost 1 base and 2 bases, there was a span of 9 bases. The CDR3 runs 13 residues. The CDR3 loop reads CSARVVSAYEQYF. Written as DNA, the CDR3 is TGCAGTGCTAGAGTGGTCAGCGCCTACGAGCAGTACTTC.

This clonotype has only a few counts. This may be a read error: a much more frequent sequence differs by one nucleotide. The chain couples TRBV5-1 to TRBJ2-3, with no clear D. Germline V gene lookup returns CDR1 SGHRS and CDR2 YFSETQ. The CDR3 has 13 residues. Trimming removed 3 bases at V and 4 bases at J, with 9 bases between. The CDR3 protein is CASSWDRSDTQYF. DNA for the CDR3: TGCGCCAGCAGCTGGGATAGGTCAGATACGCAGTATTTT.

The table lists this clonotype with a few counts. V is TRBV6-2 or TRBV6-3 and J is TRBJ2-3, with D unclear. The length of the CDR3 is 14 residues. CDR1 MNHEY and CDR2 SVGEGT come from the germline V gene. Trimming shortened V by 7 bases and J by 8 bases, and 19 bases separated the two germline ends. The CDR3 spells CASTGTPLVGTQYF. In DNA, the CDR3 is TGTGCCAGCACCGGAACCCCGTTGGTTGGTACGCAGTATTTT.

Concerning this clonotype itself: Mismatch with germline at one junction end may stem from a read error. The CDR3 here is CASSPRTKSNPEAFF. Here the CDR3 DNA reads TGTGCCAGCAGTCCCCGGACTAAATCGAACCCTGAAGCTTTCTTT. The V gene is TRBV27, the J gene TRBJ1-1, with no clear D. Per germline, CDR1 MNHEY and CDR2 SMNVEV (reference sequence). There are 15 residues in the CDR3.

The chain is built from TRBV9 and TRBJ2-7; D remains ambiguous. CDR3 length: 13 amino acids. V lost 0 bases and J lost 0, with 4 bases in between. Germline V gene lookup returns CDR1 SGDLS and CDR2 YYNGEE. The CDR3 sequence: CASSVAISYEQYF. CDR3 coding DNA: TGTGCCAGCAGCGTAGCAATCTCCTACGAGCAGTACTTC.

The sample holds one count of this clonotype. CDR3 nucleotides: TGCGGCGGCCGTGAAGGCCTTGGGGAGTACTTC. It encodes CGGREGLGEYF. V and J are TRBV29-1 and TRBJ2-4; D gene ambiguous. Germline loops: CDR1 SQVTM, CDR2 ANQGSEA. This CDR3 comprises 11 residues.

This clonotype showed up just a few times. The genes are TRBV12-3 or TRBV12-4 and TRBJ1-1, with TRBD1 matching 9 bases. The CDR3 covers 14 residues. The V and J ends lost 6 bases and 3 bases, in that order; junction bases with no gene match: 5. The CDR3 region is CASSPTGGYTEAFF. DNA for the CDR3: TGTGCCAGCAGCCCGACAGGGGGTTACACTGAAGCTTTCTTT.

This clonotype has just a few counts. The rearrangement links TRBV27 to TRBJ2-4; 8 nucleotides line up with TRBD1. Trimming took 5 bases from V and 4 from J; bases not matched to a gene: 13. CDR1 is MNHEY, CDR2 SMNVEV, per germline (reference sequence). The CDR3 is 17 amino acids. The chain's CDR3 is CASSPLTRDRLKNIQYF. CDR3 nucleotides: TGTGCCAGCAGTCCGCTGACTAGGGACAGGCTGAAAAACATTCAGTACTTC.

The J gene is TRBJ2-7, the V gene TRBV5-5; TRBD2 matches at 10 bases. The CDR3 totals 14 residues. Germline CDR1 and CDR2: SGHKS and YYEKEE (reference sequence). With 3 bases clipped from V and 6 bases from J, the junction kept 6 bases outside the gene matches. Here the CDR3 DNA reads TGTGCCAGCAGCTCTCTAGCGGGAGAGAGCGAGCAGTACTTC. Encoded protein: CASSSLAGESEQYF.

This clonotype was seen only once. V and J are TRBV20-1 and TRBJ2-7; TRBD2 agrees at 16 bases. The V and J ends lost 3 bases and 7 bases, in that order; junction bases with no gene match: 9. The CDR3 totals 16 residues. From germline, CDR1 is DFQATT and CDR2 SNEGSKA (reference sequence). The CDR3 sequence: CSASGGAGLAGGEQYF. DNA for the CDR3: TGCAGTGCTAGCGGGGGTGCGGGACTAGCGGGAGGGGAGCAGTACTTC.

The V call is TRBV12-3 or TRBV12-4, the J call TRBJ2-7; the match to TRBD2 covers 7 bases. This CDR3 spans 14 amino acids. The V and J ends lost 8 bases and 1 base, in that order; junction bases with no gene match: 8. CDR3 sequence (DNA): TGTGCCAGCGCTACGGGAGGTGTATCCTACGAGCAGTACTTC. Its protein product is CASATGGVSYEQYF.

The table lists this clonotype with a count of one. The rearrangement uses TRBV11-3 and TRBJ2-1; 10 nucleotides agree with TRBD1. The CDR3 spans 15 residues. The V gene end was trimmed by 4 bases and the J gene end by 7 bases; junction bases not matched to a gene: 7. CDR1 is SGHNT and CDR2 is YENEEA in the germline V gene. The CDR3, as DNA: TGTGCCAGCAGCTCCGGGACAGGGGCCCTAAATGAGCAGTTCTTC. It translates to CASSSGTGALNEQFF.

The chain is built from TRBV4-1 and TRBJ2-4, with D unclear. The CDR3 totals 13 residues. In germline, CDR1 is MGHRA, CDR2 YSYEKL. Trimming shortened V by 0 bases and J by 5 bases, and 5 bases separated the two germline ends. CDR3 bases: TGCGCCAGCAGCCAAGATTGGGAAAACATTCAGTACTTC. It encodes CASSQDWENIQYF.

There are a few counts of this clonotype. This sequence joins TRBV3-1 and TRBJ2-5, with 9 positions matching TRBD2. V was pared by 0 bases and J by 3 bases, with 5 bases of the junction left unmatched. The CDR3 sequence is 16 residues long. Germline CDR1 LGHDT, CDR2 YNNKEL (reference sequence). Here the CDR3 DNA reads TGTGCCAGCAGCCAAGATCCCGGCGGGAGGGAAGAGACCCAGTACTTC. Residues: CASSQDPGGREETQYF.

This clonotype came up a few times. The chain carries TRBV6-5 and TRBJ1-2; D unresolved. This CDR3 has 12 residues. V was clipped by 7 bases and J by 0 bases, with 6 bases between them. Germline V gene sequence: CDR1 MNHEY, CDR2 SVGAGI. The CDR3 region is CASMGTNYGYTF. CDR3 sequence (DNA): TGTGCCAGCATGGGTACTAACTATGGCTACACCTTC.

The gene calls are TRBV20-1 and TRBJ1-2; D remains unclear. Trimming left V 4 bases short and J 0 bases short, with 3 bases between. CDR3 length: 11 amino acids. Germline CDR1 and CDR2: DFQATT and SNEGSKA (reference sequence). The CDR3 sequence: CSATTNYGYTF. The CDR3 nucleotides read TGCAGTGCTACAACTAACTATGGCTACACCTTC.

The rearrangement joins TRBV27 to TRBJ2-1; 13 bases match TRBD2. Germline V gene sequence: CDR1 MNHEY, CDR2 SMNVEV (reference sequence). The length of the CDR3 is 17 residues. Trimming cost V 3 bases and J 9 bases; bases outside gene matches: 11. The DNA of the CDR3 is TGTGCCAGCAGTTTGTGGGCCGGGACTAGCGGGATGTCTGAGCAGTTCTTC. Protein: CASSLWAGTSGMSEQFF.

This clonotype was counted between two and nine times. The CDR3 is CASSQFGRQETQYF. DNA for the CDR3: TGTGCCAGCAGCCAATTTGGCAGGCAAGAGACCCAGTACTTC. The J gene is TRBJ2-5, the V gene TRBV3-1; D unresolved. Germline V gene data show CDR1 as LGHDT and CDR2 as YNNKEL (reference sequence). Trimming cost V 2 bases and J 2 bases, with 9 bases left between them. This CDR3 comprises 14 residues.